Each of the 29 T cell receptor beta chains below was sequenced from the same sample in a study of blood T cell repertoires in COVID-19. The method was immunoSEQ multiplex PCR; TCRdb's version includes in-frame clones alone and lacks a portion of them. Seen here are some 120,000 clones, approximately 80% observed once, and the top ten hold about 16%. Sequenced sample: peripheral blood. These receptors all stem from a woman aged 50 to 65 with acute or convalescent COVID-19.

CDR3 sequence reads: CASSQWGVLEPQHF. The CDR3 nucleotides read TGTGCCAGCAGCCAGTGGGGGGTCCTTGAGCCCCAGCATTTT. The gene calls are TRBV2 and TRBJ1-5, with D possibly matching TRBD1 (5 bases). The V gene's germline CDR1 is SNHLY and CDR2 FYNNEI. Between the trimmed V and J ends, which lost 6 bases and 8 bases, there was a span of 17 bases. There are 14 residues in the CDR3. The variable domain in full, completed from reference TRBV2 and TRBJ1-5, reads EPEVTQTPSHQVTQMGQEVILRCVPISNHLYFYWYRQILGQKVEFLVSFYNNEISEKSEIFDDQFSVERPDGSNFTLKIRSTKLEDSAMYFCASSQWGVLEPQHFGDGTRLSIL.

DNA for the CDR3: TGCGCCAGCAGCCAAGGTGACAGGCAGACTGACAATGAGCAGTTCTTC. Translated: CASSQGDRQTDNEQFF. The chain recombines TRBV4-1 with TRBJ2-1; perhaps TRBD1 as D (6 bases). The CDR3 extends over 16 amino acids. V lost 1 base to trimming and J lost 5 bases, with 15 bases between them. CDR1 is MGHRA, CDR2 YSYEKL, per germline.

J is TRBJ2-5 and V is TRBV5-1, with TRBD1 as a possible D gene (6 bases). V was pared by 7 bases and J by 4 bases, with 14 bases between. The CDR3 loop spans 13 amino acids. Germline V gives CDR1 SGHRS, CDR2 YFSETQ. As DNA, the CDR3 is TGCGCCAGCGCTAACAGGGTGGCAGAGACCCAGTACTTC. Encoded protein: CASANRVAETQYF.

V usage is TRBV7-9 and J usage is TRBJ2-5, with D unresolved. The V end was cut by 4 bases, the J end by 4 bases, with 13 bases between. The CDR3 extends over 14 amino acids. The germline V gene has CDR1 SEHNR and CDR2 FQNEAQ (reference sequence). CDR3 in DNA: TGTGCCAGCAGCTCCGGGTCCCCGAGAGAGACCCAGTACTTC. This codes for CASSSGSPRETQYF.

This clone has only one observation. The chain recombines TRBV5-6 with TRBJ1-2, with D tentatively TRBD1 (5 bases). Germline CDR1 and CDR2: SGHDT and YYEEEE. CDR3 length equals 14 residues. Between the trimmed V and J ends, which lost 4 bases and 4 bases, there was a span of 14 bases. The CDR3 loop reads CASSGGGTIYGYTF. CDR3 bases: TGTGCCAGCAGCGGCGGGGGGACGATCTATGGCTACACCTTC. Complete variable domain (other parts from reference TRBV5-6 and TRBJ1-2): DAGVTQSPTHLIKTRGQQVTLRCSPKSGHDTVSWYQQALGQGPQFIFQYYEEEERQRGNFPDRFSGHQFPNYSSELNVNALLLGDSALYLCASSGGGTIYGYTFGSGTRLTVV.

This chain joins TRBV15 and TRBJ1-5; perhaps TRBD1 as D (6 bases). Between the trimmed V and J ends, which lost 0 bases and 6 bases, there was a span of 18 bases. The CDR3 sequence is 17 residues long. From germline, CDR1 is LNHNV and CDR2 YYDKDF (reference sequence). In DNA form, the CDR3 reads TGTGCCACCAGCAGAGACACGGGCGGGGGGCGAAGTCAGCCCCAGCATTTT. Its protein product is CATSRDTGGGRSQPQHF.

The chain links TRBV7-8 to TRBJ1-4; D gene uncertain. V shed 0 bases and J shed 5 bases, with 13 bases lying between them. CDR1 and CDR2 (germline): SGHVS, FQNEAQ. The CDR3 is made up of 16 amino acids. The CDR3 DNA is TGTGCCAGCAGCTTAGCGATGGAGGACTGGAATGAAAAACTGTTTTTT. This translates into CASSLAMEDWNEKLFF.

As DNA, the CDR3 is TGCGCCAGCAGCTCCTGGGACAGGGAGGTTACTGAAGCTTTCTTT. It specifies CASSSWDREVTEAFF. The chain combines TRBV5-1 with TRBJ1-1; 9 bases match TRBD1. Germline V gene sequence: CDR1 SGHRS, CDR2 YFSETQ. This CDR3 spans 15 amino acids. J was trimmed by 5 bases and V by 3 bases; bases with no gene match: 8.

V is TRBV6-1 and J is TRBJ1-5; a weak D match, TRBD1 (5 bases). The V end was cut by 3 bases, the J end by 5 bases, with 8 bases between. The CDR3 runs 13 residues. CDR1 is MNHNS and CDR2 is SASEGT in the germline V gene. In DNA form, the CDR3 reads TGTGCCAGCAGTGAGACACAGGATCAGCCCCAGCATTTT. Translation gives CASSETQDQPQHF.

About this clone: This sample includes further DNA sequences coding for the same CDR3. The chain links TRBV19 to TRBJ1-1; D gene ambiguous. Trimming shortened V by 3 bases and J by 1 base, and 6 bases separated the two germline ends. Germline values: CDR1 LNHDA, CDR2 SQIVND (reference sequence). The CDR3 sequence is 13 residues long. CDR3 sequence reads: CASSITGNTEAFF. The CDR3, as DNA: TGTGCCAGTAGTATTACGGGGAACACTGAAGCTTTCTTT.

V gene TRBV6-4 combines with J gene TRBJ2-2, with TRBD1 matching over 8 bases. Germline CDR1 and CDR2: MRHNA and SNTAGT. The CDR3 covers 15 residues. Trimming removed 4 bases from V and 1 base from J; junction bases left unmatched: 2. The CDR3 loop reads CASSAGQGNTGELFF. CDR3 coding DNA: TGTGCCAGCAGTGCTGGACAGGGGAACACCGGGGAGCTGTTTTTT.

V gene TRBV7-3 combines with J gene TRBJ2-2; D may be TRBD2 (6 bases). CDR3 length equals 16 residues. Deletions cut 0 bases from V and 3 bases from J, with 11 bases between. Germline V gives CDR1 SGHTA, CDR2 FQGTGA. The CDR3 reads CASSLTALADTGELFF. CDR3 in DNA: TGTGCCAGCAGCTTAACGGCACTAGCAGACACCGGGGAGCTGTTTTTT. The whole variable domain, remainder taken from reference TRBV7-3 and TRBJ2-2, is GAGVSQTPSNKVTEKGKYVELRCDPISGHTALYWYRQSLGQGPEFLIYFQGTGAADDSGLPNDRFFAVRPEGSVSTLKIQRTERGDSAVYLCASSLTALADTGELFFGEGSRLTVL.

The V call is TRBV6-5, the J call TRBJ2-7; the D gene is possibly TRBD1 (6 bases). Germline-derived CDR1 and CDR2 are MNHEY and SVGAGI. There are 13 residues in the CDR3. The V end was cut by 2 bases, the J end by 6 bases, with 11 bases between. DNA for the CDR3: TGTGCCAGCAGTTACCAGGGGTCCGGCGAGCAGTACTTC. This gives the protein CASSYQGSGEQYF.

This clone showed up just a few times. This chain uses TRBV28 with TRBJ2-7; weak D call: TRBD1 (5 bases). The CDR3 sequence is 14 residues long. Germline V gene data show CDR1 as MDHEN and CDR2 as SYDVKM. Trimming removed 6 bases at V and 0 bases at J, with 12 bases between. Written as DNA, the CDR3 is TGTGCCAGCAGCAGACAAGGGGACTCCTACGAGCAGTACTTC. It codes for CASSRQGDSYEQYF.

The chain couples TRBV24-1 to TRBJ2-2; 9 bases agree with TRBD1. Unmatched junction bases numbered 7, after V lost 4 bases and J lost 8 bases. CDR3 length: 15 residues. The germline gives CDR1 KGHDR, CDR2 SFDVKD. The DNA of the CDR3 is TGTGCCACCAGTGAGCCGGGACAGGGATTTGGGGAGCTGTTTTTT. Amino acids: CATSEPGQGFGELFF.

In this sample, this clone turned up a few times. Here the CDR3 DNA reads TGTGCCATCAGTGCCCGACAGGGGATGGGTGAGCAGTTCTTC. As protein: CAISARQGMGEQFF. V is TRBV10-3 and J is TRBJ2-1, with 8 nucleotides matching TRBD1. CDR1 ENHRY and CDR2 SYGVKD come from the germline V gene. The V segment lost 4 bases and the J segment 9 bases; nucleotides outside the gene matches: 8. There are 14 residues in the CDR3.

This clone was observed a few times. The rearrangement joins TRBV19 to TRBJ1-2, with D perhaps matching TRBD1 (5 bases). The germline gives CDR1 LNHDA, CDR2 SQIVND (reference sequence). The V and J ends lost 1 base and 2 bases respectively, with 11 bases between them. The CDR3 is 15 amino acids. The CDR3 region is CASSIGEGPNYGYTF. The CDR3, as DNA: TGTGCCAGTAGTATAGGGGAGGGACCGAACTATGGCTACACCTTC.

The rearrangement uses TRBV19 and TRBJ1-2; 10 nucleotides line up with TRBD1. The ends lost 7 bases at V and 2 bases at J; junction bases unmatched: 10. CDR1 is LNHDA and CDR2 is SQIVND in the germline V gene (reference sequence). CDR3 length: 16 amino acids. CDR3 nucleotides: TGTGCCAGTACTAGACAGGGGGCGAGGAGCAACTATGGCTACACCTTC. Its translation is CASTRQGARSNYGYTF.

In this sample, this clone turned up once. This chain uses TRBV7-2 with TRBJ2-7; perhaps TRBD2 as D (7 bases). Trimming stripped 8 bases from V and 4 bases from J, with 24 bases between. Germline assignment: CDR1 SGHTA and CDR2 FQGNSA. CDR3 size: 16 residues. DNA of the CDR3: TGTGCCAGCGAGCTTAGGGGAGGGGGTAGTATGTACGAGCAGTACTTC. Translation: CASELRGGGSMYEQYF.

The CDR3: CASSESMGGASEQYF. CDR3 coding DNA: TGCGCCAGCAGTGAGTCGATGGGGGGGGCCTCCGAGCAGTACTTC. This chain joins TRBV10-1 and TRBJ2-7, with D perhaps matching TRBD2 (7 bases). CDR3 length: 15 residues. Germline loops: CDR1 WNHNN, CDR2 SYGVQD (reference sequence). Trimming pared 0 bases from V and 6 bases from J, leaving 15 bases between.

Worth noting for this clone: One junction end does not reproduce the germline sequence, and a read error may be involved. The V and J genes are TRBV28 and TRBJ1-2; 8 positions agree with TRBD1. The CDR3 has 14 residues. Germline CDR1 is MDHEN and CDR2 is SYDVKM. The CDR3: CASSLDLRSQGADF. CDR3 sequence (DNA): TGTGCCAGCAGTTTGGATTTGAGGTCGCAGGGGGCGGATTTC.

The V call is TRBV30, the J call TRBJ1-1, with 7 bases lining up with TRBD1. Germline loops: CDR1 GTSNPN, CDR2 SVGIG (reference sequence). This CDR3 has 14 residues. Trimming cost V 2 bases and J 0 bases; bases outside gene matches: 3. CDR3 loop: CAWSPGTVNTEAFF. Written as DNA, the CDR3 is TGTGCCTGGAGTCCTGGGACAGTGAACACTGAAGCTTTCTTT.

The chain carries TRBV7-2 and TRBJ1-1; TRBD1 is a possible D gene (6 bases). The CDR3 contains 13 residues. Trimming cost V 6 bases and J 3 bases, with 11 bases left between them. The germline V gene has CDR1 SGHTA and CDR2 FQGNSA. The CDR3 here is CASSWTEHTEAFF. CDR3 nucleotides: TGTGCCAGCAGTTGGACAGAGCACACTGAAGCTTTCTTT.

The CDR3 loop is CASSSRAGNTEAFF. The CDR3 region has the DNA TGTGCCAGCAGCTCTCGTGCAGGGAACACTGAAGCTTTCTTT. The V call is TRBV3-1 (or the pseudogene TRBV3-2), the J call TRBJ1-1; D remains unclear. Trimming removed 5 bases at V and 1 base at J, with 11 bases between. The CDR3 sequence is 14 residues long. Germline V CDR1 and CDR2: LGHDT, YNNKEL (reference sequence).

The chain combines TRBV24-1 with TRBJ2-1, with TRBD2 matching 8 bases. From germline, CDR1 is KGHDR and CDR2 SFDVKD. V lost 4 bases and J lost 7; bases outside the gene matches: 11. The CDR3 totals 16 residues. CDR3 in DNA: TGTGCCACCAGTGACACCCGCGGGGGGCAGGTTAATGAGCAGTTCTTC. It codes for CATSDTRGGQVNEQFF.

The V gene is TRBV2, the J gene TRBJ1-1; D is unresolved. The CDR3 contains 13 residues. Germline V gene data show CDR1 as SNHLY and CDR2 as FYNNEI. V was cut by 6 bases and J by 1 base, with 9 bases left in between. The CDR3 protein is CASSFRGNTEAFF. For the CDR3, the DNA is TGTGCCAGCAGCTTCAGAGGGAACACTGAAGCTTTCTTT.

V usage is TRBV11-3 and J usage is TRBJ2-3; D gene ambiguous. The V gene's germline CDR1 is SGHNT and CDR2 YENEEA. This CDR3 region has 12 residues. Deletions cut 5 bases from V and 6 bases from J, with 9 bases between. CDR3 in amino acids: CASSPSGDTQYF. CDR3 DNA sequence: TGTGCCAGCAGCCCTAGTGGGGATACGCAGTATTTT.

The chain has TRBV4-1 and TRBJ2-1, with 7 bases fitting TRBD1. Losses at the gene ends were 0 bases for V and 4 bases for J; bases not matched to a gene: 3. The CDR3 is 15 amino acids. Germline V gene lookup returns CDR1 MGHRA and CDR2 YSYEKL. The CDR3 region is CASSQDGDSYNEQFF. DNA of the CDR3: TGCGCCAGCAGCCAAGATGGGGACAGTTACAATGAGCAGTTCTTC.

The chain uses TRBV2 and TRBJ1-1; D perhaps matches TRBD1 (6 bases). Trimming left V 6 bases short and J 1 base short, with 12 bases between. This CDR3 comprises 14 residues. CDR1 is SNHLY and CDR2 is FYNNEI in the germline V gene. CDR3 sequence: CASRERGGNTEAFF. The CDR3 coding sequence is TGTGCCAGCAGGGAAAGAGGGGGGAACACTGAAGCTTTCTTT.